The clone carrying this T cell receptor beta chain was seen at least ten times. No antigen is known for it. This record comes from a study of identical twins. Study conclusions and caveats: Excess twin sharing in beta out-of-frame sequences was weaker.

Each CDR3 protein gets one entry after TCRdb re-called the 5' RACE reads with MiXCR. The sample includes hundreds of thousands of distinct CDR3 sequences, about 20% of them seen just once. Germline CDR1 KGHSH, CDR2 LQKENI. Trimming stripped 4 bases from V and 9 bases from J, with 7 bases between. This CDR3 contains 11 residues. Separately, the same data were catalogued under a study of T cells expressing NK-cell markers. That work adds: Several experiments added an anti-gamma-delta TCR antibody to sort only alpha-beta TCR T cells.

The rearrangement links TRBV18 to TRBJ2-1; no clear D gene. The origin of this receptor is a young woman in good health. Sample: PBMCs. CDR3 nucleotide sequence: TGTGCCAGCTCACGTGAAGGTGAGCAGTTCTTC. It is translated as CASSREGEQFF.